This TCR beta chain was profiled in a study of cytomegalovirus exposure and HLA in healthy donors. Study results and caveats: Rarity held for most TCR sequences, but there were some public TCRs that occurred in many donors. The authors enumerated 150 to 200 TCR beta chains as linked to cytomegalovirus. The TCR clusters that emerged in the first cohort tended, a later analysis found, to co-occur in the roughly 130 validation repertoires. Published work reported that the classifier diagnosed cytomegalovirus status with high specificity and sensitivity.

In the case of this clone: Its matching antigen is unknown.

V lost 6 bases, J lost 1 base, and 4 bases stayed unmatched. This CDR3 contains 15 residues. Per the germline V gene, CDR1 is SSHAT and CDR2 is FNYEAQ (reference sequence). TCRdb's copy holds only in-frame clones and misses some; the assay was immunoSEQ multiplex PCR. The sample shows about 140,000 clones, approximately 89% of them seen only once. This TCR was sampled from a man younger than 35 in good health and CMV-seronegative. J is TRBJ2-3 and V is TRBV7-7, with 10 bases identical to TRBD2. Sequencing was carried out using PBMCs. CDR3 in amino acids: CASSRGTSGTDTQYF. CDR3 nucleotides: TGTGCCAGCAGTCGGGGGACTAGCGGCACAGATACGCAGTATTTT.